The 15 T cell receptor beta chains below were found in one sample sequenced in a study of shared clonotypes between healthy human individuals. Repertoires were generated with immunoSEQ multiplex PCR, while TCRdb's copy carries only in-frame clones and drops some. Seen here are some 2 million clones, 85% to 95% observed once, and the top ten hold under 0.15%. Sequencing was done on a sample of naive CD4+ T cells sorted from blood. Regarding subset: CD45RA+ positively selected. These receptors were taken from a young man in good health.

Comments on this clone: The sample carries other DNA sequences with the same CDR3. The chain carries TRBV5-4 and TRBJ2-7; 13 positions match TRBD2. This CDR3 region has 15 residues. In germline, CDR1 is SGHNT, CDR2 YYREEE (reference sequence). The J segment lost 3 bases and the V segment lost 3 bases, leaving 3 bases of the junction unmatched. The CDR3: CASSSGTSGIYEQYF. CDR3 DNA sequence: TGTGCCAGCAGCTCCGGGACTAGCGGGATCTACGAGCAGTACTTC.

This sequence joins TRBV2 and TRBJ2-5; D remains ambiguous. There are 11 residues in the CDR3. The V gene's germline CDR1 is SNHLY and CDR2 FYNNEI. Trimming removed 9 bases from V and 5 bases from J, with 10 bases in between. CDR3 region: CARTKGETQYF. The CDR3, as DNA: TGTGCCAGGACGAAAGGGGAGACCCAGTACTTC. Combining the CDR3 with reference TRBV2 and TRBJ2-5 gives the whole variable domain EPEVTQTPSHQVTQMGQEVILRCVPISNHLYFYWYRQILGQKVEFLVSFYNNEISEKSEIFDDQFSVERPDGSNFTLKIRSTKLEDSAMYFCARTKGETQYFGPGTRLLVL.

This clone was observed once. The chain links TRBV6-5 to TRBJ1-1, with D uncertain. Germline lookup yields CDR1 MNHEY and CDR2 SVGAGI. The V end was cut by 6 bases, the J end by 1 base, with 12 bases between. This CDR3 is built from 14 residues. The CDR3 DNA sequence: TGTGCCAGCAGACCATCGACACCGAACACTGAAGCTTTCTTT. As protein: CASRPSTPNTEAFF.

This clone has a handful of counts. The chain combines TRBV6-5 with TRBJ2-6; unclear D gene. Germline lookup yields CDR1 MNHEY and CDR2 SVGAGI. Between the trimmed V and J ends, which lost 6 bases and 2 bases, there was a span of 8 bases. CDR3 length: 14 residues. The CDR3 DNA is TGTGCCAGCAGCCGAGATCCTGGGGCCAACGTCCTGACTTTC. It codes for CASSRDPGANVLTF.

This clone has more than one count but fewer than ten. The V gene is TRBV25-1, the J gene TRBJ1-2; the D gene is possibly TRBD1 (5 bases). The CDR3 runs 13 residues. V gave up 2 bases and J gave up 6 bases, with 10 bases separating them. From germline, CDR1 is MGHDK and CDR2 SYGVNS. The DNA for the CDR3 is TGTGCCAGCAGTGAAGCAGGGAGGGATGGCTACACCTTC. Encoded protein: CASSEAGRDGYTF.

The V call is TRBV5-1, the J call TRBJ2-5; 9 positions match TRBD2. J gave up 1 base and V 4 bases, and 5 bases lay outside the gene matches. The CDR3 consists of 15 residues. Germline loops: CDR1 SGHRS, CDR2 YFSETQ. CDR3 nucleotides: TGCGCCAGCAGCGACCTAGCGGGGTTCCAAGAGACCCAGTACTTC. The encoded protein is CASSDLAGFQETQYF. Looking up the rest from reference TRBV5-1 and TRBJ2-5 gives the full variable domain: KAGVTQTPRYLIKTRGQQVTLSCSPISGHRSVSWYQQTPGQGLQFLFEYFSETQRNKGNFPGRFSGRQFSNSRSEMNVSTLELGDSALYLCASSDLAGFQETQYFGPGTRLLVL.

In nucleotides, the CDR3 is TGTGCCAGAAGCTTGGTTCGCCGGGAGGACTGGTACGAGCAGTACTTC. Translation gives CARSLVRREDWYEQYF. The chain employs TRBV5-3 and TRBJ2-7; 7 bases are a match to TRBD2. TRBV5-3 is an ORF, with its function uncertain. The junction had 10 bases not matched to a gene; V was cut back by 0 bases and J by 4 bases. There are 16 residues in the CDR3.

In regard to this clone: Different DNA sequences within this sample yield the same CDR3. The chain couples TRBV5-1 to TRBJ2-3; D may be TRBD2 (6 bases). CDR3 length: 12 amino acids. Germline CDR1 reads SGHRS; CDR2 reads YFSETQ. Trimming removed 4 bases from V and 6 bases from J, with 9 bases in between. This chain's CDR3 is CASSPEGDTQYF. CDR3 nucleotide sequence: TGCGCCAGCAGCCCGGAGGGGGATACGCAGTATTTT.

To note about this clone: This same CDR3 is encoded by further DNA sequences in the sample. V is TRBV7-9 and J is TRBJ1-3; no firm D call. Trimming shortened V by 2 bases and J by 0 bases, and 5 bases separated the two germline ends. The CDR3 length is 14 residues. CDR1 is SEHNR, CDR2 FQNEAQ, per germline (reference sequence). For the CDR3, the DNA is TGTGCCAGCAGCTTAAGTATCTCTGGAAACACCATATATTTT. Encoded protein: CASSLSISGNTIYF. Full variable domain (outside the CDR3, taken from reference TRBV7-9 and TRBJ1-3): DTGVSQNPRHKITKRGQNVTFRCDPISEHNRLYWYRQTLGQGPEFLTYFQNEAQLEKSRLLSDRFSAERPKGSFSTLEIQRTEQGDSAMYLCASSLSISGNTIYFGEGSWLTVV.

Here the CDR3 reads CASRRDINTEAFF. Written as DNA, the CDR3 is TGTGCCAGCCGACGGGACATAAACACTGAAGCTTTCTTT. The chain uses TRBV18 and TRBJ1-1; tentative D call: TRBD1 (6 bases). CDR3 size: 13 residues. Trimming cost V 8 bases and J 2 bases, with 12 bases left between them. Germline loops: CDR1 KGHSH, CDR2 LQKENI.

V gene TRBV5-1 combines with J gene TRBJ2-7, with TRBD1 matching 8 bases. Germline CDR1 SGHRS, CDR2 YFSETQ. The trim removed 0 bases at V and 4 bases at J, leaving 9 bases unmatched. This CDR3 region has 16 residues. CDR3 loop: CASSLAVDRAVYEQYF. The CDR3, as DNA: TGCGCCAGCAGCTTGGCCGTGGACAGGGCCGTATACGAGCAGTACTTC.

This clone was seen only once. The chain is built from TRBV4-2 and TRBJ2-1; D unclear. The CDR3 covers 12 residues. Trimming removed 8 bases from V and 5 bases from J, with 10 bases in between. Germline CDR1 is LGHNA and CDR2 is YNFKEQ. CDR3 protein: CASSRPDNEQFF. The CDR3 DNA reads TGTGCCAGCTCCCGCCCCGACAATGAGCAGTTCTTC.

The chain has TRBV19 and TRBJ2-7, with 12 positions matching TRBD1. The CDR3 sequence is 15 residues long. Germline-derived CDR1 and CDR2 are LNHDA and SQIVND (reference sequence). Trimming cost V 5 bases and J 4 bases; bases outside gene matches: 6. CDR3 nucleotide sequence: TGTGCCAGTAGTCTCCGGGACAGGGGGCGATACGAGCAGTACTTC. Translated: CASSLRDRGRYEQYF.

The DNA of the CDR3 is TGCGCCAGCAGTGCGGGGGCAGGGTACGAGCAGTACTTC. This sequence encodes CASSAGAGYEQYF. The chain recombines TRBV10-2 with TRBJ2-7, with D possibly called TRBD1 or TRBD2 (6 bases each). This CDR3 is 13 amino acids long. The germline V gene has CDR1 WSHSY and CDR2 SAAADI. Trimming left V 4 bases short and J 4 bases short, with 11 bases between.

The V gene is TRBV6-6, the J gene TRBJ2-1; 10 bases line up with TRBD2. The CDR3 totals 16 residues. V shed 0 bases, J shed 3 bases, and the junction held 2 bases outside the gene matches. Germline loops: CDR1 MNHNY, CDR2 SVGAGI (reference sequence). The chain's CDR3 is CASSYSKRGGYNEQFF. CDR3 coding DNA: TGTGCCAGCAGTTACTCGAAGCGGGGGGGCTACAATGAGCAGTTCTTC.